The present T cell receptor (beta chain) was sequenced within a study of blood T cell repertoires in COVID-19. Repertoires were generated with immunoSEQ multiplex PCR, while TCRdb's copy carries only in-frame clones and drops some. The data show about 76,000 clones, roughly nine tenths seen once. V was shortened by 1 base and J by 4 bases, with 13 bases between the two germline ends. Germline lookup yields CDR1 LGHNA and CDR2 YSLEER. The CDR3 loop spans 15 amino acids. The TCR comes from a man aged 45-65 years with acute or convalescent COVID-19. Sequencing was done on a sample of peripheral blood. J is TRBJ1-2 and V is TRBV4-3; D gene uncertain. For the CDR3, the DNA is TGCGCCAGCAGCCAAGCGTCAACGGTCGTCTATGGCTACACCTTC. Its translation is CASSQASTVVYGYTF.